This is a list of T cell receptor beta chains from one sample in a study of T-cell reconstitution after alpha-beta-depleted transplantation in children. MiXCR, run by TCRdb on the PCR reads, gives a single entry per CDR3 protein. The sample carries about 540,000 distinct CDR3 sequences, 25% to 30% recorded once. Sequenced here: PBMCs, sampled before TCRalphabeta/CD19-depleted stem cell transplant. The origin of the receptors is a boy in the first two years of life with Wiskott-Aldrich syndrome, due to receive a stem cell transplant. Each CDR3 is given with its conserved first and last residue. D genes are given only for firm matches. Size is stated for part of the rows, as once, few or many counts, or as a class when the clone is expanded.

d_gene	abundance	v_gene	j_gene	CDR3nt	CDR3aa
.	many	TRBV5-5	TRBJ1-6	TGTGCCAGCAGCTTGACAGATAATTCACCCCTCCACTTT	CASSLTDNSPLHF
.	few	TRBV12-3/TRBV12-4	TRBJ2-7	TGTGCCAGCAGTTTGGGGGGGCCTCAGGCCTACGAGCAGTACTTC	CASSLGGPQAYEQYF
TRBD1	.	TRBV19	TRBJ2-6	TGTGCCAGTAAGGGACAGGGGGCCTCTGGGGCCAACGTCCTGACTTTC	CASKGQGASGANVLTF
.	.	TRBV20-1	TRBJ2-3	TGCAGTGCTATCTTCAGACAGGTGGCTAGCACAGATACGCAGTATTTT	CSAIFRQVASTDTQYF
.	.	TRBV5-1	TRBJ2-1	TGCGCCAGCAGCCCGCGCCCGGACAACTCCTACAATGAGCAGTTCTTC	CASSPRPDNSYNEQFF
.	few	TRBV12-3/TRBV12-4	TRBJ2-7	TGTGCCAGCAGTTTACTCCAGGCGGGGGAGCAGTACTTC	CASSLLQAGEQYF
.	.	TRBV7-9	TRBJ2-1	TGTGCCAGCAGCCCCCGGGACATTTATGAGCAGTTCTTC	CASSPRDIYEQFF
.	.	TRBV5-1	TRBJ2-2	TGCGCCAGCAGCCCGGACTCGACGAACACCGGGGAGCTGTTTTTT	CASSPDSTNTGELFF
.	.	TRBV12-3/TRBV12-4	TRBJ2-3	TGTGCCAGCAGTTTTGGCGGGATATCAGATACGCAGTATTTT	CASSFGGISDTQYF
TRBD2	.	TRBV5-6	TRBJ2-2	TGTGCCAGCAGCTTGGGACTAGCGGGAGTTGATGGGGAGCTGTTTTTT	CASSLGLAGVDGELFF
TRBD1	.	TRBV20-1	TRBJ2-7	TGCAGTGCTCCCAGGGGGCAGGCCTCTAGGGAGCAGTACTTC	CSAPRGQASREQYF
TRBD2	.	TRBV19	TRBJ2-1	TGTGCCAGTAGGGATAGCGGGAGCTCCTACAATGAGCAGTTCTTC	CASRDSGSSYNEQFF
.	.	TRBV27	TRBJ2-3	TGTGCCAGCAGTCCACAGCTCCTTAGCACAGATACGCAGTATTTT	CASSPQLLSTDTQYF
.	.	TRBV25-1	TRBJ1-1	TGTGCCAGCAGTACACGGACAGAGCTTGAAGCTTTCTTT	CASSTRTELEAFF
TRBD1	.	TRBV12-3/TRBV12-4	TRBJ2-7	TGTGCCAGCAGTCAACAGGGGCCCCCTAATGAGCAGTACTTC	CASSQQGPPNEQYF
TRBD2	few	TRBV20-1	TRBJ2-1	TGCAGTGCGAGGACTAGCGGATACTACAATGAGCAGTTCTTC	CSARTSGYYNEQFF
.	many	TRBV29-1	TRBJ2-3	TGCAGCGTTGTGGCGGCCCCGAACACAGATACGCAGTATTTT	CSVVAAPNTDTQYF
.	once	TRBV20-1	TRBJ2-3	TGCAGTGCTAGAGCCCCTAGGCGGGTCACAGATACGCAGTATTTT	CSARAPRRVTDTQYF
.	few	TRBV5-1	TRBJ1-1	TGCGCCAGCAGCTTGTTGGCGGGCTCTGAAGCTTTCTTT	CASSLLAGSEAFF
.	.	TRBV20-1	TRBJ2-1	TGCAGTGCTAGAGCTCTAGAGAGCTCCTACAATGAGCAGTTCTTC	CSARALESSYNEQFF
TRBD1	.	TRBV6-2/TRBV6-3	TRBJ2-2	TGTGCCAGCAGTCATCCACAGGGGGCGGACACCGGGGAGCTGTTTTTT	CASSHPQGADTGELFF
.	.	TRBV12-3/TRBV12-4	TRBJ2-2	TGTGCCAGCAGTTTCCGCCTCGGCGCGGACACCGGGGAGCTGTTTTTT	CASSFRLGADTGELFF
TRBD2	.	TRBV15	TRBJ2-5	TGTGCCACCAGCAGAGCCTCTAGCGGGAGGCACAACCACCAAGAGACCCAGTACTTC	CATSRASSGRHNHQETQYF
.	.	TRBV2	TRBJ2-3	TGTGCCAGCATAGTGCGGAGGGGTCCAGATACGCAGTATTTT	CASIVRRGPDTQYF
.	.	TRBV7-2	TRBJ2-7	TGTGCCAGCAGCCCCCTTGGCGGGATTTACGAGCAGTACTTC	CASSPLGGIYEQYF
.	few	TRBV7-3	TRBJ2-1	TGTGCCAGCAGCAACACTAGGAATGAGCAGTTCTTC	CASSNTRNEQFF
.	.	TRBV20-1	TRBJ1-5	TGCAGTGCTATTGCAGGTTCAGATCAGCCCCAGCATTTT	CSAIAGSDQPQHF
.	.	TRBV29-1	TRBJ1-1	TGCACCGTTGACTGGGTAGGGACTGAAGCTTTCTTT	CTVDWVGTEAFF
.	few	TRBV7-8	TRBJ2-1	TGTGCCAGCAGCTTAAGGGCGGGGCAGGGGTACAATGAGCAGTTCTTC	CASSLRAGQGYNEQFF
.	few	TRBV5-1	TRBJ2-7	TGCGCCAGCAGCGTAGACAGGCACTCCTACGAGCAGTACTTC	CASSVDRHSYEQYF
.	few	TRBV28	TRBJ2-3	TGTGCCAGCAACCGAGGGTCAGATACGCAGTATTTT	CASNRGSDTQYF
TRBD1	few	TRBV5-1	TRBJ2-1	TGCGCCAGCAGGTTCCAATCGGGACAGGTCGTGCAGGGTGAGCAGTTCTTC	CASRFQSGQVVQGEQFF
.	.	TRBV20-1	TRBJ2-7	TGCAGTGCCGGGGACTTACTCTACGAGCAGTACTTC	CSAGDLLYEQYF
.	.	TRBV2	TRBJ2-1	TGTGCCAGCAGTGTGCGCTCAACCTCCTACAATGAGCAGTTCTTC	CASSVRSTSYNEQFF
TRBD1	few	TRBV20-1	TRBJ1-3	TGCAGTGCTAGGGTCAGGGGGGCACGGGGAAACACCATATATTTT	CSARVRGARGNTIYF
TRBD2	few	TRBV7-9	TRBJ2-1	TGTGCCAGCAGCTTAGCAGGGCTAGCGGGGCTATACAATGAGCAGTTCTTC	CASSLAGLAGLYNEQFF
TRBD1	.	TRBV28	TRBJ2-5	TGTGCCAGCAGAGAGGTACAGGGGATCCTATACTTC	CASREVQGILYF
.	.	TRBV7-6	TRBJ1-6	TGTGCCAGCAGCCCAAGGGCTTACGATAATTCACCCCTCCACTTT	CASSPRAYDNSPLHF
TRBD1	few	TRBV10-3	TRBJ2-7	TGTGCCATCAGTATTAGGACAGGTGGCTACGAGCAGTACTTC	CAISIRTGGYEQYF
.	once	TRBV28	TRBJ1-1	TGTGCCAGCAGTTCCACAGGTTTTAGGACTGAAGCTTTCTTT	CASSSTGFRTEAFF
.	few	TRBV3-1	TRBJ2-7	TGTGCCAGCAGCCAAGATCGACTCCTCTCCTACGAGCAGTACTTC	CASSQDRLLSYEQYF
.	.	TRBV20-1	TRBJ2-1	TGCAGTGCTAGAGATCTAGGAGGCTACTATGAGCAGTTCTTC	CSARDLGGYYEQFF
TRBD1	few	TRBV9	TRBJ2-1	TGTGCCAGCAGCGTAGACAGGGGCCCTCCCAATGAGCAGTTCTTC	CASSVDRGPPNEQFF
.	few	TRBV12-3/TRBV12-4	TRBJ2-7	TGTGCCAGCAGTTTAAAAATCGCTAGCGAGCAGTACTTC	CASSLKIASEQYF
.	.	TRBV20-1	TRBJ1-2	TGCAGTGCGGGGGGAATAGACGGCTACACCTTC	CSAGGIDGYTF
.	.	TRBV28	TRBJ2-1	TGTGGGGTCGGGAGAGGGACTGAGCAGTTCTTC	CGVGRGTEQFF
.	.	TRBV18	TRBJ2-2	TGTGCCAGCTCACCACCTATGACTAACACCGGGGAGCTGTTTTTT	CASSPPMTNTGELFF
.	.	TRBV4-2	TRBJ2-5	TGTGCCAGCAGCCAAGCAGGTCTACAAGAGACCCAGTACTTC	CASSQAGLQETQYF
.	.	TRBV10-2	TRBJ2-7	TGCGCCAGCAGTGCGGGAGAGTACTACGAGCAGTACTTC	CASSAGEYYEQYF
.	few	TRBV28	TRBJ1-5	TGTGCCAGCAGTCAAGTATTGCAGCCCCAGCATTTT	CASSQVLQPQHF
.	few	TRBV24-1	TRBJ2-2	TGTGCCAACGACAGGCCCCTGGCGAACACCGGGGAGCTGTTTTTT	CANDRPLANTGELFF
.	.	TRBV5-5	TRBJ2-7	TGTGCCAGCAGCTTGGCCCCAGGGACCACCTACGAGCAGTACTTC	CASSLAPGTTYEQYF
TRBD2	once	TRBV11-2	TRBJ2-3	TGTGCCAGCAGCTTAGGGGCGGGAGTGGGTAGAAGCACAGATACGCAGTATTTT	CASSLGAGVGRSTDTQYF
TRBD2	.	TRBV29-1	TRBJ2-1	TGCAGCGTTTTCCCGGGACTAGCGGGAGAACTCTACAATGAGCAGTTCTTC	CSVFPGLAGELYNEQFF
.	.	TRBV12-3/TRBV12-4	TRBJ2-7	TGTGCCAGCAGTTCCCCGGGTCGGGGGATCTACGAGCAGTACTTC	CASSSPGRGIYEQYF
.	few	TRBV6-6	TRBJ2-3	TGTGCCAGCACCCTCGGGGCCCCAGATACGCAGTATTTT	CASTLGAPDTQYF
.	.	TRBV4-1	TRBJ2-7	TGCGCCAGCAGTGACTGGAGGAGCCCGGGGGAGCAGTACTTC	CASSDWRSPGEQYF
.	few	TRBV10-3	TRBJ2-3	TGTGCCATCAGTGAGTCAGGGATCACAGATACGCAGTATTTT	CAISESGITDTQYF
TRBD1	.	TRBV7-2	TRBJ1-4	TGTGCCAGCAGCCAAGATCCCGGGACAGGGCCTGAAAAACTGTTTTTT	CASSQDPGTGPEKLFF